Detailed here is one TCR beta chain. Clones were read by immunoSEQ multiplex PCR, and TCRdb kept only the in-frame ones, dropping some. Of 130,000 or so clones in the sample, over 75% were seen once. The sample is drawn from a study of blood T cell repertoires in COVID-19. This CDR3 region has 13 residues. V lost 2 bases and J lost 9, with 12 bases in between. Germline-derived CDR1 and CDR2 are SGHNT and YYREEE (reference sequence). The sequence was obtained from a human donor in a cohort sampled during active COVID-19. The specimen sequenced was peripheral blood. The chain carries TRBV5-4 and TRBJ2-1; D uncertain. The CDR3 loop reads CASSFSPSGEQFF. The CDR3 coding sequence is TGTGCCAGCAGCTTTTCACCCTCCGGTGAGCAGTTCTTC.